The 5 T cell receptor beta chains below were found in one sample sequenced in a study of identical twins (TCRdb year 2016). Library creation used 5' RACE. Sequenced using an Illumina HiSeq 2000. The raw public data were reprocessed by TCRdb itself: fastp quality trimming at Q25, MiXCR clonotype calling, in-frame beta chains only. Rows merge per CDR3 protein into single entries with the most common DNA and genes. Here the sample has approximately 890,000 distinct CDR3 sequences; 9% to 15% occur a single time. The ten largest account for about 1.5% of the sample. The sample was also linked to a second study, of yellow fever vaccine responses in identical twins.

Sequenced sample: PBMCs. These receptors were taken from a woman in her late teens or twenties in good health.

As for this clonotype: A read error may be the cause here, since a much bigger clone is one base away. V usage is TRBV5-1 and J usage is TRBJ2-1, with D possibly being TRBD2 (7 bases). This CDR3 has 16 residues. Germline CDR1 SGHRS, CDR2 YFSETQ. CDR3 in amino acids: CASSQIDFRGGNERFF. The CDR3 coding sequence is TGCGCCAGCAGCCAGATCGACTTTAGGGGGGGCAATGAGCGGTTCTTC. The whole variable domain, filled in from reference TRBV5-1 and TRBJ2-1, reads KAGVTQTPRYLIKTRGQQVTLSCSPISGHRSVSWYQQTPGQGLQFLFEYFSETQRNKGNFPGRFSGRQFSNSRSEMNVSTLELGDSALYLCASSQIDFRGGNERFFGPGTRLTVL.

This sequence joins TRBV7-6 and TRBJ1-6; the match to TRBD1 covers 8 bases. V was pared by 5 bases and J by 5 bases, with 8 bases of the junction left unmatched. The length of the CDR3 is 16 residues. Germline V CDR1 and CDR2: SGHVS, FNYEAQ. CDR3 sequence (DNA): TGTGCCAGCAGCCCCGGACAGGGTTTCGATAATTCACCCCTCCACTTT. Translating it yields CASSPGQGFDNSPLHF.

This clonotype was recorded a few times. The rearrangement uses TRBV5-1 and TRBJ2-7, with D tentatively TRBD2 (5 bases). From germline, CDR1 is SGHRS and CDR2 YFSETQ. The CDR3 length is 13 residues. V was cut by 0 bases and J by 5 bases, with 9 bases left in between. The CDR3: CASSLERMDEQYF. DNA for the CDR3: TGCGCCAGCAGCTTGGAGCGGATGGACGAGCAGTACTTC.

Many counts were recorded for this clonotype. The chain links TRBV18 to TRBJ2-7; the match to TRBD1 covers 7 bases. This CDR3 contains 14 residues. Germline V gene data show CDR1 as KGHSH and CDR2 as LQKENI. J was trimmed by 3 bases and V by 2 bases; bases with no gene match: 4. CDR3 residues: CASSPEPGGYEQYV. For the CDR3, the DNA is TGTGCCAGCTCACCAGAACCAGGGGGCTACGAGCAGTACGTC.

This clonotype turned up a few times. The J gene is TRBJ2-7, the V gene TRBV28; D possibly matches TRBD1 or TRBD2 (6 bases each). The CDR3 sequence is 20 residues long. Germline CDR1 is MDHEN and CDR2 is SYDVKM. V lost 3 bases to trimming and J lost 3 bases, with 30 bases between them. The CDR3 region is CASSLVPGGKGTDRNYEQYF. The CDR3 nucleotides are TGTGCCAGCAGTTTGGTGCCCGGGGGCAAAGGGACTGACAGAAACTACGAGCAGTACTTC.